This T cell receptor (beta chain) was identified during a study of identical twins listed by TCRdb under 2016. The study in broad terms: To test whether fetal clonotypes persist, the study used deep sequencing on TCR alpha and beta repertoires from monozygotic twins, unrelated adults of various ages, and cord blood. To rule out contamination, replicate twin experiments were performed at different times with different library preparation protocols. Results the study describes overall, beyond this receptor: The excess sharing between twins in beta out-of-frame sequences was weaker because fewer shared sequences reduced the signal-to-noise ratio. Invariant T cells such as MAIT and iNKT could partly confound zero-insertion analyses, though diverse VJ usage argued against this for most clonotypes. Abundant cord blood beta clonotypes had fewer insertions, young adult naive repertoires showed a similar but weaker trend, and memory repertoires showed no such trend. Out-of-frame TCR alpha sharing in monozygotic twins was systematically underestimated by recombination models, whereas sharing between unrelated individuals was in agreement with the recombination models. Compared with coincidental sharing between unrelated individuals, out-of-frame TCR alpha sequences shared between twins showed an excess of sequences with low generation probability. Because the same donors could not be followed over many years, the conclusions depended on cross-sectional statistical analysis.

Receptor amplification or capture employed 5' RACE. Data came from an Illumina HiSeq 2000. Template switching added a universal primer binding site, and the final cDNA carried a unique molecular identifier that allowed TCR cDNA molecules to be counted accurately. Specific primers in the conserved constant-segment region were used to synthesize first-strand cDNA for TCR alpha and beta chains. Each cDNA library was double barcoded, with a SMART-Mk sample barcode plus Illumina barcodes, to control for contamination. TruSeq adapter sequences along with Illumina sample barcodes were introduced in two successive PCR steps. TCR alpha and beta cDNA libraries were sequenced on the Illumina HiSeq platform with custom primers. From the authors' description of their analysis: Raw reads were processed with MiGEC to extract unique molecular identifiers, and MiXCR was used to determine CDR3 positions. Recombination models were inferred per individual with the repgenHMM and IGoR tools using an EM algorithm. The analysis of shared clonotypes was done with the tcR package in R, with sharing normalized by the product of cloneset sizes. Out-of-frame nonproductive sequences were analyzed to study raw recombination free of thymic and clonal selection effects. TCRdb redid the processing of the public reads, applying fastp at Q25 and MiXCR, and retained in-frame beta chains. Every CDR3 protein is listed once, alongside the most common genes and DNA of its rows. These V and J calls derive from TCRdb rather than the authors' analysis. This sample comprises hundreds of thousands of distinct CDR3 sequences, about 20% of them detected only once. The ten most abundant clones make up about 12% of the sample.

As regards this clonotype: It lacks a known antigen. No clone much larger than this one lies a single base away; base qualities are absent.

The CDR3 runs 14 amino acids, cysteine and phenylalanine included. Solely the CDR3 DNA is kept, with 42 bases framed from the first base. The germline V gene provides CDR1 ENHRY and CDR2 SYGVKD. V lost 10 bases and J lost 3 bases; the stretch between them is 15 bases long. All donors were healthy Caucasians. Three pairs of female monozygotic twins, all aged about 18 to 30 years, were included in the twin cohort. Peripheral blood mononuclear cells were used as the source from which RNA for TCR libraries was isolated. These data were also filed under a second study, of T cells expressing NK-cell markers. In that second paper, the authors write: In sorted CD3+CD56+NKG2C+, CD3+CD56+NKG2C- and CD3+CD56-NKG2C+ T-cell subsets from about eight donors, TCR beta-chain repertoires were profiled. Among the eight sequenced donors, only one was HCMV-seronegative, while the other seven were HCMV-seropositive. To restrict sorting to alphabetaTCR-expressing T cells, an anti-gammadeltaTCR antibody was added in several experiments. In over five donors, the dominant CD3+CD56+NKG2C+ clonotypes were among the top 10 CD8+ clonotypes and accounted for about 1.0-7.5% of CD8+ T cells. Those dominant clonotypes were again the most abundant among CD3+CD56-NKG2C+ cells in a few donors, at about 28.3-60.1%. Whether the expanded NKG2C-expressing T cell clones were specific for HCMV antigens was left unclear. The study sequenced eight donors, all healthy volunteers chosen at random: three men and five women. A commercial ELISA kit detecting HCMV-specific IgG in serum was used to determine HCMV serostatus. Bulk peripheral blood T-cell repertoires were additionally sequenced from unsorted PBMC for over 5 donors. MIGEC was used to demultiplex reads and group reads by UMI, and MiTCR was used to assemble and quantify clonotypes. To exclude erroneous sequences, only TCR cDNA sequences supported by at least two reads were retained. Downstream repertoire analysis used the tcR package, and clonotypes were matched across fractions by CDR3 nucleotide sequence plus V segment. VDJmatch was used to annotate antigen specificity against VDJdb, with one amino acid substitution in CDR3 permitted.

The sequence derives from a woman aged 18 to 35 in good health. The V and J genes are TRBV10-3 and TRBJ2-2, with a weak D call of TRBD2 (8 bases match). Sequenced material: PBMCs. In nucleotides, the sequence is TGTGCCAGCAGACAGGGACTAGACACCGGGGAGCTGTTTTTT. Translation gives CASRQGLDTGELFF.